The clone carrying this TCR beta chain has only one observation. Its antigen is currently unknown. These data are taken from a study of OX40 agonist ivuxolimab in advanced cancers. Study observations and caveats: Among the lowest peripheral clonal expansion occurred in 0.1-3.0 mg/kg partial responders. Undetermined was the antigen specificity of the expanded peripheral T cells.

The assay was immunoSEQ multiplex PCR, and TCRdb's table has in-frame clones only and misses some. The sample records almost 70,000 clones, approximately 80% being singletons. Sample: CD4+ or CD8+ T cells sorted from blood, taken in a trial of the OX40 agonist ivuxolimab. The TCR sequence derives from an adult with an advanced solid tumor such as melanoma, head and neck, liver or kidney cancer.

CDR3 protein: CASGTRVRDTQYF. In DNA, the CDR3 is TGTGCCAGCGGGACGAGGGTTAGAGATACGCAGTATTTT. J is TRBJ2-3 and V is TRBV7-2, with D perhaps given as TRBD1 or TRBD2 (5 bases each). Trimming pared 8 bases from V and 5 bases from J, leaving 14 bases between. This CDR3 is built from 13 residues. Germline V gene sequence: CDR1 SGHTA, CDR2 FQGNSA.